Reported below is one T cell receptor (beta chain). Its target is unknown. The data are from a study of cytomegalovirus exposure and HLA in healthy donors. Primers included in the PCR were 60 Vbeta and 13 Jbeta primers. Assay: immunoSEQ multiplex PCR; the TCRdb copy retains only in-frame clones and omits some. The sample records approximately 130,000 clones, 70% to 90% being singletons. Study results and caveats: Cytomegalovirus association was assigned to about 150 TCR beta chains. In terms of immune exposure information, only CMV serostatus was available.

The CDR3 is 16 residues long. The sample was PBMCs. The clonotype comes from a boy between 10 and 17 years old in good health and CMV-seronegative. The chain carries TRBV12-2 and TRBJ1-1; TRBD1 reflects the table's D call only, with no check against the DNA. TRBV12-2 is annotated as a pseudogene. Here the CDR3 reads CASRLPRGLKNTEAFF. The CDR3 nucleotides read TGTGCAAGTCGCTTACCCAGGGGGCTTAAGAACACTGAAGCTTTCTTT.